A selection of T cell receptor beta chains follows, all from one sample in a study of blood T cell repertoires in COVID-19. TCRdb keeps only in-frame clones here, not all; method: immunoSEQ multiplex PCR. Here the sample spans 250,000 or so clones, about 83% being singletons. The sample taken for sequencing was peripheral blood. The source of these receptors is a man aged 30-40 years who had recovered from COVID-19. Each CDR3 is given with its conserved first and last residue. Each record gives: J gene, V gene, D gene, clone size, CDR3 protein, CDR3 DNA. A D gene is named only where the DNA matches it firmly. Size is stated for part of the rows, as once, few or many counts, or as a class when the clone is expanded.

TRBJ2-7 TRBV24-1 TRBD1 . CATSDYGQAVRQQYF TGTGCCACCAGTGACTACGGACAGGCAGTAAGACAGCAGTACTTC
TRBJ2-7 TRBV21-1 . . CASSDLSGESYEQYF TGTGCCAGCAGCGACCTGAGCGGGGAATCCTACGAGCAGTACTTC
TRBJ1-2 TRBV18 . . CASSPEDSYGYTF TGTGCCAGCTCACCCGAGGACAGCTATGGCTACACCTTC
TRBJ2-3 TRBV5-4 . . CASSLGPGESQDTQYF TGTGCCAGCAGCTTGGGTCCGGGGGAGTCACAAGATACGCAGTATTTT
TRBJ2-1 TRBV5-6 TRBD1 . CASSLGQGWGNEQFF TGTGCCAGCAGCTTGGGACAGGGATGGGGCAATGAGCAGTTCTTC
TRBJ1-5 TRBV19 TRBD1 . CASSAQGQGIYQPQHF TGTGCCAGTAGTGCCCAAGGACAGGGTATTTATCAGCCCCAGCATTTT
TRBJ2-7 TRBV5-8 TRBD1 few CASSWTTGDYEQYF TGTGCCAGCAGTTGGACAACAGGGGACTACGAGCAGTACTTC
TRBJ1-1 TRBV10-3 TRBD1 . CAISDWTGTNTEAFF TGTGCCATCAGTGACTGGACAGGGACGAACACTGAAGCTTTCTTT
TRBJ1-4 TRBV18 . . CASSPIHRATNEKLFF TGTGCCAGCTCACCCATTCACAGGGCTACTAATGAAAAACTGTTTTTT
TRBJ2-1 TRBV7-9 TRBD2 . CASSSPNSGGPNEQFF TGTGCCAGCAGCTCCCCAAATAGCGGGGGACCCAATGAGCAGTTCTTC
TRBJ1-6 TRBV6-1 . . CASSEAGGNAPLHF TGTGCCAGCAGTGAAGCGGGGGGGAACGCACCCCTCCACTTT
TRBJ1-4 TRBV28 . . CASSLGGLNEKLFF TGTGCCAGCAGTTTAGGTGGCCTTAATGAAAAACTGTTTTTT
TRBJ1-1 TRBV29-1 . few CSTRQEPTEAFF TGCAGCACCCGACAGGAGCCCACTGAAGCTTTCTTT
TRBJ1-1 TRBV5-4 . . CASTPGGVGTEAFF TGTGCCAGCACCCCGGGGGGGGTTGGGACTGAAGCTTTCTTT
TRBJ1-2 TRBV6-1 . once CASSEAWGVGGYTF TGTGCCAGCAGTGAAGCATGGGGAGTCGGGGGCTACACCTTC
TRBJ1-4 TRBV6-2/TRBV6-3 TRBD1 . CASSQDRGEAANEKLFF TGTGCCAGCAGTCAGGACAGGGGAGAAGCAGCTAATGAAAAACTGTTTTTT
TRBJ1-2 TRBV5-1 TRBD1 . CASSLGGQGAGGYTF TGCGCCAGCAGCTTGGGGGGTCAGGGGGCTGGCGGCTACACCTTC
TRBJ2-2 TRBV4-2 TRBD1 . CASSQRTGTGELFF TGTGCCAGCAGCCAGAGGACAGGAACCGGGGAGCTGTTTTTT
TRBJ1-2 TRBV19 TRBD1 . CASSAGQNYGYTF TGTGCCAGTAGTGCGGGACAGAACTATGGCTACACCTTC
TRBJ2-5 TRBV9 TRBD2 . CASSAKLAGEWGETQYF TGTGCCAGCAGCGCCAAACTAGCGGGGGAGTGGGGAGAGACCCAGTACTTC
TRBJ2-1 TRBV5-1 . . CASSLEGWAYNEQFF TGCGCCAGCAGCTTGGAGGGGTGGGCCTACAATGAGCAGTTCTTC
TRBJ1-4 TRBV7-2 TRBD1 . CASSQPDRVEKLFF TGTGCCAGCAGCCAACCCGACAGGGTTGAAAAACTGTTTTTT
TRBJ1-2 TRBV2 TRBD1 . CASSSGQGTDGYTF TGTGCCAGCAGTTCCGGACAGGGAACTGATGGCTACACCTTC
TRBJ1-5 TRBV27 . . CASSNDRNQPQHF TGTGCCAGCAGTAACGACAGGAATCAGCCCCAGCATTTT
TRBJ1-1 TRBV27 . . CASSVGGNTEAFF TGTGCCAGCAGTGTAGGGGGTAACACTGAAGCTTTCTTT
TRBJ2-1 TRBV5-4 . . CASSVWLLNEQFF TGTGCCAGCAGCGTTTGGCTCCTCAATGAGCAGTTCTTC